This T cell receptor beta chain was retrieved from a study of T-cell reconstitution after alpha-beta-depleted transplantation in children (dated by TCRdb to 2016 to 2018). In the study overall: Using TCR repertoire profiling, the study followed T-cell immune reconstitution in a quantitative way in children after TCRalphabeta/CD19-depleted allogeneic hematopoietic cell transplantation.

The library was produced with PCR. The sample was run on an Illumina HiSeq 2500. To normalize quantification of the TCRbeta repertoire, the TCR libraries were built with molecular barcoding that relied on unique molecular identifiers. TCRdb handled the public reads itself, with Q25 trimming in fastp and clone calling in MiXCR, and kept productive beta chains. CDR3 protein duplicates are merged, each entry listing the most common genes and DNA. The sample table holds 500,000 to 600,000 distinct CDR3 sequences, of which around 17% were seen once. 2.5% to 4% of the sample is in the top ten clones. Of note for this clonotype: This receptor's antigen is unknown. Base qualities are not at hand, and no much larger clone is one base apart.

Per the germline V gene, SGHRS is the CDR1 and YFSETQ is the CDR2. The CDR3 covers 19 residues, taking in both the cysteine and the phenylalanine. Kept here is only the CDR3 DNA, which spans 57 bases and is read in frame from base 1. V sheds 1 base and J sheds 0 bases, leaving 19 bases between their ends. The input for sequencing was PBMCs from the stem cell graft donor, taken from the stem cell graft. The sequence is built from TRBV5-1 and TRBJ1-4, and possibly TRBD1, on 6 matching bases. This TCR was sampled from a human donor who donated a stem cell graft to a child with acute lymphoblastic leukemia. The DNA reads as follows: TGCGCCAGCAGCTTGCCAGCCTGGCCGGGGGGCACAACTAATGAAAAACTGTTTTTT. The translation is CASSLPAWPGGTTNEKLFF.